This TCR beta chain was recovered during a study of blood T cells in healthy people across ages. The authors ran a second PCR of 7 to 11 cycles using a sample-barcoded 5' primer and a J-beta primer mix. TCRdb used MiXCR to reprocess the 5' RACE reads, holding one entry per CDR3 protein. The table includes 1.2 million to 1.5 million distinct CDR3 sequences, roughly 60% detected once. This CDR3 contains 15 residues. The germline gives CDR1 SGHTA, CDR2 FQGNSA. Between the trimmed V and J ends, which lost 1 base and 2 bases, there was a span of 12 bases. This clonotype was found a few times. The sample taken for sequencing was blood. The origin of this receptor is a man aged 18 to 30 in good health. The V call is TRBV7-2, the J call TRBJ2-7; no clear D. CDR3 loop: CASSLGMRAPYEQYF. DNA for the CDR3: TGTGCCAGCAGCTTAGGTATGAGAGCCCCCTACGAGCAGTACTTC.